The 21 T cell receptor beta chains reported below all come from one sample, sequenced in a study of blood T cells in healthy people across ages. A second PCR, run for about 6 to 12 cycles, used a sample-barcoded 5' primer plus a J-beta primer mix. TCRdb independently ran MiXCR on the 5' RACE reads; one entry per CDR3 protein. The sample contains approximately 580,000 distinct CDR3 sequences, 24% of which appear only once. This sample also belongs to another study, concerning T cells of mothers and their children.

Sequencing input: blood. These receptor sequences come from a boy aged 5-17 years in good health.

The chain is built from TRBV6-2 or TRBV6-3 and TRBJ2-3; D is ambiguous. The V gene's germline CDR1 is MNHEY and CDR2 SVGEGT. CDR3 length equals 14 residues. V gave up 3 bases and J gave up 5 bases, with 12 bases separating them. CDR3 amino acids: CASSYRGIEDTQYF. As DNA, the CDR3 is TGTGCCAGCAGTTATCGAGGAATTGAAGATACGCAGTATTTT.

This clonotype was picked up a small number of times. A read error is possible here, since a much larger clone lies one base away. The chain employs TRBV7-2 and TRBJ2-5; D uncertain. Trimming took 8 bases from V and 5 from J, leaving 9 bases between them. This CDR3 has 11 residues. Looked up from germline, CDR1 is SGHTA and CDR2 is FQGNSA. The CDR3, as DNA: TGTGCCAGCGGCTCATGGGAGACCCAGTACTTC. It encodes CASGSWETQYF. Using reference TRBV7-2 and TRBJ2-5 for the parts outside the CDR3, the full variable domain is GAGVSQSPSNKVTEKGKDVELRCDPISGHTALYWYRQSLGQGLEFLIYFQGNSAPDKSGLPSDRFSAERTGGSVSTLTIQRTQQEDSAVYLCASGSWETQYFGPGTRLLVL.

The genes are TRBV28 and TRBJ1-1; D remains unclear. V lost 3 bases and J 2 bases, leaving 13 bases between the germline ends. The CDR3 has 15 amino acids. CDR1 and CDR2 (germline): MDHEN, SYDVKM. The CDR3: CASSFWGSGNTEAFF. The CDR3 DNA sequence: TGTGCCAGCAGTTTTTGGGGATCTGGAAACACTGAAGCTTTCTTT.

The rearrangement uses TRBV7-3 and TRBJ2-5; possibly TRBD2 for D (6 bases). V shed 6 bases and J shed 2 bases, with 13 bases lying between them. The germline V gene encodes CDR1 SGHTA and CDR2 FQGTGA. The CDR3 consists of 14 residues. In DNA, the CDR3 is TGTGCCAGCAGACACGGGGGTCCACAAGAGACCCAGTACTTC. Translating it yields CASRHGGPQETQYF.

This clonotype was seen more than once but under ten times. The chain has TRBV6-2 or TRBV6-3 and TRBJ2-1; D perhaps matches TRBD2 (5 bases). The CDR3 length is 14 residues. Germline V gene data show CDR1 as MNHEY and CDR2 as SVGEGT. Deletions cut 6 bases from V and 0 bases from J, with 9 bases between. CDR3 bases: TGTGCCAGCAGGGAGGTGCCCTCCTACAATGAGCAGTTCTTC. Residues: CASREVPSYNEQFF.

This clonotype has only a few counts. A much larger clone is a single base away; this may be a read error. CDR3 nucleotide sequence: TGTACCAGCCGACAGGGTCTAGAGACCCAGTACTTC. Amino acids: CTSRQGLETQYF. The J gene is TRBJ2-5, the V gene TRBV27; 7 bases are shared with TRBD1. The CDR3 is 12 residues long. CDR1 and CDR2 from the germline V gene are MNHEY and SMNVEV (reference sequence).

This clonotype was detected only a few times. The rearrangement joins TRBV28 to TRBJ1-1; TRBD1 is a possible D gene (5 bases). CDR1 MDHEN and CDR2 SYDVKM come from the germline V gene. Trimming took 3 bases from V and 0 from J, leaving 23 bases between them. The CDR3 sequence is 19 residues long. The CDR3 coding sequence is TGTGCCAGCAGTTTCGTGAAGGGTTTGTCCGGGGCAATGAACACTGAAGCTTTCTTT. This encodes CASSFVKGLSGAMNTEAFF.

This clonotype has more than one count but fewer than ten. The chain links TRBV29-1 to TRBJ2-5, with no clear D. Germline assignment: CDR1 SQVTM and CDR2 ANQGSEA. V was cut by 7 bases and J by 5 bases, with 20 bases left in between. There are 14 residues in the CDR3. In DNA, the CDR3 is TGCAGCGGGGCCCGTGGTAGAGGCTTTGAGACCCAGTACTTC. Translated: CSGARGRGFETQYF.

The chain employs TRBV7-2 and TRBJ1-6, with a possible D match to TRBD1 (5 bases). Trimming took 1 base from V and 3 from J, leaving 7 bases between them. This CDR3 has 15 residues. The germline V gene has CDR1 SGHTA and CDR2 FQGNSA. This CDR3 is CASSLEGLYNSPLHF. The CDR3 DNA sequence: TGTGCCAGCAGCTTAGAGGGACTCTATAATTCACCCCTCCACTTT.

The chain is built from TRBV7-3 and TRBJ2-5; the D gene is possibly TRBD1 (5 bases). Germline V gene sequence: CDR1 SGHTA, CDR2 FQGTGA. V lost 4 bases to trimming and J lost 2 bases, with 14 bases between them. The CDR3 covers 15 residues. CDR3 bases: TGTGCCAGCAGCTCGTCAGGGTTAGAGCAAGAGACCCAGTACTTC. Translated: CASSSSGLEQETQYF.

Only a few counts were recorded for this clonotype. This chain connects TRBV27 to TRBJ2-2; a weak D match, TRBD2 (5 bases). Germline lookup yields CDR1 MNHEY and CDR2 SMNVEV (reference sequence). The CDR3 is made up of 18 amino acids. V lost 1 base and J 0 bases, leaving 15 bases between the germline ends. The CDR3 here is CASSLLSHVLANTGELFF. DNA for the CDR3: TGTGCCAGCAGTTTATTATCCCACGTACTAGCGAACACCGGGGAGCTGTTTTTT.

There are a few counts of this clonotype. V gene TRBV28 combines with J gene TRBJ2-7; D perhaps matches TRBD2 (6 bases). The CDR3 loop spans 17 amino acids. The V gene's germline CDR1 is MDHEN and CDR2 SYDVKM. Trimming took 4 bases from V and 0 from J, leaving 19 bases between them. The CDR3 DNA sequence: TGTGCCAGCAGTTCCCCTTCCCTAGCGAAAGCCTCCTACGAGCAGTACTTC. Translated, it gives CASSSPSLAKASYEQYF.

This clonotype has a count of ten or more. This chain uses TRBV28 with TRBJ2-1; D not resolved. Trimming took off 3 bases at V and 8 bases at J, with 20 bases between the two ends. Germline CDR1 MDHEN, CDR2 SYDVKM. CDR3 length: 16 residues. For the CDR3, the DNA is TGTGCCAGCAGTTTTGTCTCGAGTTTGGTAATCGATGAGCAGTTCTTC. This translates into CASSFVSSLVIDEQFF.

The V call is TRBV20-1, the J call TRBJ2-1; D unresolved. This CDR3 region has 16 residues. Trimming pared 6 bases from V and 0 bases from J, leaving 18 bases between. CDR1 is DFQATT, CDR2 SNEGSKA, per germline (reference sequence). Written as DNA, the CDR3 is TGCAGTGCCAACCGCCCCCCCGGACGCTCCTACAATGAGCAGTTCTTC. It codes for CSANRPPGRSYNEQFF.

A few counts support this clonotype. The junction departs from germline at one end; a sequencing error may be responsible. The rearrangement links TRBV6-6 to TRBJ2-4; D is possibly TRBD2 (6 bases). Germline-derived CDR1 and CDR2 are MNHNY and SVGAGI (reference sequence). The CDR3 runs 14 residues. CDR3 coding DNA: TGTGCCTGCAGCCAGGGACTAGCCAAAAACATTCAGTACTTC. Encoded protein: CACSQGLAKNIQYF.

This clonotype has ten or more counts. This chain links TRBV4-3 with TRBJ1-5; 10 bases agree with TRBD1. V dropped 0 bases and J dropped 9; count of bases not matched to a gene: 8. Germline CDR1 LGHNA, CDR2 YSLEER. This CDR3 region has 16 residues. This CDR3 is CASSQERTGGLGPQHF. In DNA form, the CDR3 reads TGCGCCAGCAGCCAAGAGCGGACAGGGGGTTTGGGGCCCCAGCATTTT.

This clonotype showed up just a few times. The rearrangement links TRBV24-1 to TRBJ2-5, with TRBD2 matching over 8 bases. Losses at the gene ends were 5 bases for V and 10 bases for J; bases not matched to a gene: 17. Germline V CDR1 and CDR2: KGHDR, SFDVKD. The CDR3 has 16 residues. The CDR3 protein is CATSVPGRWGREVQYF. The DNA of the CDR3 is TGTGCCACCAGTGTCCCCGGACGGTGGGGGCGGGAGGTCCAGTACTTC.

The chain carries TRBV20-1 and TRBJ2-7; 7 bases align to TRBD1. The CDR3 length is 13 residues. The germline CDR1 and CDR2 sequences are DFQATT and SNEGSKA (reference sequence). Trimming at V came to 5 bases and at J to 4 bases, leaving 8 bases not matched to a gene. The DNA for the CDR3 is TGCAGTGCTGGGATGAGGGGGCGGTACGAGCAGTACTTC. As protein: CSAGMRGRYEQYF.

This clonotype was picked up one time. The chain joins TRBV7-8 to TRBJ2-7; 8 bases match TRBD2. CDR3 size: 16 residues. V dropped 4 bases and J dropped 1; count of bases not matched to a gene: 9. Germline CDR1 is SGHVS and CDR2 is FQNEAQ. This chain's CDR3 is CASSSTPGLVSYEQYF. CDR3 coding DNA: TGTGCCAGCAGCTCCACTCCGGGACTAGTGTCCTACGAGCAGTACTTC.

V and J are TRBV3-1 and TRBJ1-5, with 7 bases lining up with TRBD1. CDR3 size: 17 residues. Trimming took 2 bases from V and 4 from J; bases not matched to a gene: 11. Germline CDR1 is LGHDT and CDR2 is YNNKEL (reference sequence). The DNA for the CDR3 is TGTGCCAGCAGCCAACGGGTTGAACAGGGGACTAATCAGCCCCAGCATTTT. This encodes CASSQRVEQGTNQPQHF.

This chain joins TRBV5-1 and TRBJ2-5; unclear D gene. V lost 5 bases and J 4 bases, leaving 21 bases between the germline ends. The CDR3 totals 16 residues. In germline, CDR1 is SGHRS, CDR2 YFSETQ. The CDR3 bases are TGCGCCAGCAGGAAAGGAAGTTTGCAGGTCGGAGAGACCCAGTACTTC. Residues: CASRKGSLQVGETQYF.